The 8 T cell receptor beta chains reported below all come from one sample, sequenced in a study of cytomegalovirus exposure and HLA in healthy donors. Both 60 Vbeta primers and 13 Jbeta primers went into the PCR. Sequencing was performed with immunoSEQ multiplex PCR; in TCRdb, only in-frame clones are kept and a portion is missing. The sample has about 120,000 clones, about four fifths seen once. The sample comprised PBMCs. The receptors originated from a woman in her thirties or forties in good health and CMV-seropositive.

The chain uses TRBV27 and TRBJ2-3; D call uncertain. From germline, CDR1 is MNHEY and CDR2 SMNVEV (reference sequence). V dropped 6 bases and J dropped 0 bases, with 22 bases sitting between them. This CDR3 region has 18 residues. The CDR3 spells CASRKSRDSDASTDTQYF. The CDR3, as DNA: TGTGCCAGCAGGAAAAGCAGAGACTCAGACGCTAGCACAGATACGCAGTATTTT.

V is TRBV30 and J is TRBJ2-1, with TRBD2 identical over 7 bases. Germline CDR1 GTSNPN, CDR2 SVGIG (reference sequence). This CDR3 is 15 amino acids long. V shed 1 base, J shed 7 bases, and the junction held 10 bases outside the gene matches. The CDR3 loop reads CAWSAGGSKTNEQFF. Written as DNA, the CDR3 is TGTGCCTGGAGTGCTGGCGGGAGCAAGACGAATGAGCAGTTCTTC.

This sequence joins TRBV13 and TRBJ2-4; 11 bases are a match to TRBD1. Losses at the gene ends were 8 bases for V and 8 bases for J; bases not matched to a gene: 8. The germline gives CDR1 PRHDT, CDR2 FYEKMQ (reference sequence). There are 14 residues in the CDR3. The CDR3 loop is CASGNRDRGDIQYF. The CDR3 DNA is TGTGCCAGCGGGAACCGGGACAGGGGGGACATTCAGTACTTC.

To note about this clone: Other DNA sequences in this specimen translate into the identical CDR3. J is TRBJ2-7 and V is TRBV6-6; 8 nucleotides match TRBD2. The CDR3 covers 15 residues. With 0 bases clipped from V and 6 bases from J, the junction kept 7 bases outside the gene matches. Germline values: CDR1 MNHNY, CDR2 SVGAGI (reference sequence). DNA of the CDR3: TGTGCCAGCAGTTACTCTTCGGGAGGGAGGACCGAGCAGTACTTC. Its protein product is CASSYSSGGRTEQYF.

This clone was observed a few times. The DNA of the CDR3 is TGTGCCAGCAGTGCTAGCGGGAGCACAGATACGCAGTATTTT. Protein sequence: CASSASGSTDTQYF. The chain combines TRBV6-4 with TRBJ2-3; 8 nucleotides agree with TRBD2. Germline-derived CDR1 and CDR2 are MRHNA and SNTAGT. The CDR3 has 14 amino acids. V lost 4 bases, J lost 0 bases, and 0 bases stayed unmatched.

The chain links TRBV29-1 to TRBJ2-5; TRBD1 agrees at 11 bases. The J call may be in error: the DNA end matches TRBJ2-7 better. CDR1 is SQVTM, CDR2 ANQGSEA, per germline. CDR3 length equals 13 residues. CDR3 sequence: CSGGQGVSYEQYF. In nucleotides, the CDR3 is TGCAGCGGGGGACAGGGGGTTTCCTACGAGCAGTACTTC.

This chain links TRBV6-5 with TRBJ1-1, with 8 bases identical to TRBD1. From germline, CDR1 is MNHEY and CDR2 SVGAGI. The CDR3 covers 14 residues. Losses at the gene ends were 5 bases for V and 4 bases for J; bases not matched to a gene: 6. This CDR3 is CASSRPGQGTEAFF. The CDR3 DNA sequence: TGTGCCAGCAGTCGACCCGGACAGGGCACTGAAGCTTTCTTT.

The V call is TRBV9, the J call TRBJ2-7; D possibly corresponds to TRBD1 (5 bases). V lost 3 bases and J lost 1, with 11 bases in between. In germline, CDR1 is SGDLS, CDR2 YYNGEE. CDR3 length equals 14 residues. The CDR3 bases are TGTGCCAGCAGCGCTAAGGGGAATTCCTACGAGCAGTACTTC. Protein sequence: CASSAKGNSYEQYF.